Below are 14 T cell receptor beta chains sequenced from a single sample in a study of blood T cell repertoires in COVID-19. Clones were sequenced by immunoSEQ multiplex PCR, and TCRdb holds only the in-frame ones, with some missing. The data show 100,000 to 150,000 clones, about 85% seen once. Sequencing input: peripheral blood. The origin of the receptors is a man in his fifties or sixties with acute or convalescent COVID-19.

This clone was found once. The rearrangement links TRBV7-9 to TRBJ2-3; the D gene is possibly TRBD2 (6 bases). Trimming removed 6 bases at V and 6 bases at J, with 13 bases between. Germline V gives CDR1 SEHNR, CDR2 FQNEAQ (reference sequence). The length of the CDR3 is 13 residues. CDR3 amino acids: CASSSGGRDTQYF. DNA for the CDR3: TGTGCCAGCAGTTCCGGAGGGAGGGATACGCAGTATTTT.

The chain employs TRBV2 and TRBJ2-7; 7 nucleotides align to TRBD1. This CDR3 is built from 15 residues. Germline CDR1 and CDR2: SNHLY and FYNNEI. V shed 5 bases, J shed 1 base, and the junction held 8 bases outside the gene matches. The CDR3 DNA reads as TGTGCCAGCAGTTCCTACGGGACAGCTTCCTACGAGCAGTACTTC. Its protein product is CASSSYGTASYEQYF.

The chain uses TRBV18 and TRBJ2-6; tentative D call: TRBD1 (6 bases). The CDR3 length is 20 residues. V lost 5 bases to trimming and J lost 0 bases, with 23 bases between them. The germline V gene has CDR1 KGHSH and CDR2 LQKENI. This CDR3 reads CASSLQGTVGIISGANVLTF. The CDR3 coding sequence is TGTGCCAGCTCATTACAGGGCACAGTGGGAATTATCTCTGGGGCCAACGTCCTGACTTTC.

The rearrangement joins TRBV24-1 to TRBJ2-1, with D possibly being TRBD1 (6 bases). V lost 5 bases and J 1 base, leaving 8 bases between the germline ends. This CDR3 spans 14 amino acids. Germline CDR1 and CDR2: KGHDR and SFDVKD. The CDR3 sequence is CATSATGSYNEQFF. The CDR3, as DNA: TGTGCCACCAGTGCGACAGGATCCTACAATGAGCAGTTCTTC.

The rearrangement uses TRBV19 and TRBJ1-1, with TRBD1 identical over 11 bases. This CDR3 spans 15 amino acids. V was pared by 5 bases and J by 4 bases, with 6 bases of the junction left unmatched. From germline, CDR1 is LNHDA and CDR2 SQIVND (reference sequence). The CDR3 region is CASSPGQGAFTEAFF. The DNA for the CDR3 is TGTGCCAGTAGTCCCGGACAGGGGGCTTTCACTGAAGCTTTCTTT.

This clone appeared a few times. This rearrangement joins TRBV10-2 to TRBJ1-5; D is unclear. With 5 bases removed from V and 5 bases from J, the gap between germline ends came to 7 bases. This CDR3 comprises 12 residues. The germline V gene encodes CDR1 WSHSY and CDR2 SAAADI. CDR3 nucleotides: TGCGCCAGCAGTCGGCGGGATCAGCCCCAGCATTTT. Its protein product is CASSRRDQPQHF.

The V call is TRBV6-2 or TRBV6-3, the J call TRBJ2-1; the D gene is possibly TRBD2 (6 bases). From germline, CDR1 is MNHEY and CDR2 SVGEGT. The CDR3 contains 14 residues. The ends were cut back, 1 base at V and 5 bases at J, with 9 bases in the middle. The CDR3 DNA is TGTGCCAGCAGTTACTACGCGGGGAACAATGAGCAGTTCTTC. This gives the protein CASSYYAGNNEQFF.

The chain links TRBV4-3 to TRBJ2-1, with TRBD2 as a possible D gene (6 bases). Germline loops: CDR1 LGHNA, CDR2 YSLEER. Between the trimmed V and J ends, which lost 0 bases and 5 bases, there was a span of 14 bases. The length of the CDR3 is 16 residues. This chain's CDR3 is CASSQDRASADNEQFF. CDR3 sequence (DNA): TGCGCCAGCAGCCAAGATAGGGCTAGCGCCGACAATGAGCAGTTCTTC.

This clone was recorded only once. The CDR3 region is CASSLGEGEAYEQYF. The CDR3 DNA reads TGTGCCAGCTCACTCGGCGAGGGGGAAGCCTACGAGCAGTACTTC. The rearrangement uses TRBV18 and TRBJ2-7; D may be TRBD1 (6 bases). V was cut by 4 bases and J by 2 bases, with 15 bases left in between. In germline, CDR1 is KGHSH, CDR2 LQKENI. This CDR3 has 15 amino acids.

V is TRBV27 and J is TRBJ2-2; no firm D call. V lost 4 bases and J 8 bases, leaving 11 bases between the germline ends. The V gene's germline CDR1 is MNHEY and CDR2 SMNVEV (reference sequence). The length of the CDR3 is 13 residues. CDR3 bases: TGTGCCAGCAGTTCCGCCTTCCAGGGGGAGCTGTTTTTT. Translating gives CASSSAFQGELFF.

The V call is TRBV5-1, the J call TRBJ2-3, with TRBD1 as a possible D gene (6 bases). Deletions cut 2 bases from V and 4 bases from J, with 11 bases between. Germline V gene lookup returns CDR1 SGHRS and CDR2 YFSETQ. The CDR3 spans 14 residues. The CDR3 sequence is CASSFTGRADTQYF. CDR3 sequence (DNA): TGCGCCAGCAGCTTCACAGGGCGGGCAGATACGCAGTATTTT.

The genes are TRBV7-9 and TRBJ2-7; D not certain. CDR3 length: 14 residues. CDR1 and CDR2 from the germline V gene are SEHNR and FQNEAQ (reference sequence). Trimming shortened V by 0 bases and J by 0 bases, and 6 bases separated the two germline ends. CDR3 DNA sequence: TGTGCCAGCAGCTTAGCGGTTAGCTCCTACGAGCAGTACTTC. Translated: CASSLAVSSYEQYF.

V is TRBV21-1 and J is TRBJ2-7; the table's TRBD2 call for D was not verified on the DNA. TRBV21-1 is listed as a pseudogene. This CDR3 region has 14 residues. The CDR3 nucleotides read TGTGCCAGCAGCATTAGCGGGACCTCCTACGAGCAGTACTTC. It is translated as CASSISGTSYEQYF.

The chain is built from TRBV24-1 and TRBJ2-5, with 8 bases identical to TRBD1. There are 16 residues in the CDR3. Unmatched junction bases numbered 10, after V lost 3 bases and J lost 5 bases. Germline V gives CDR1 KGHDR, CDR2 SFDVKD. This chain's CDR3 is CATSDAQGALGETQYF. The CDR3 DNA reads TGTGCCACCAGTGATGCGCAGGGGGCTCTTGGCGAGACCCAGTACTTC.